Sequencing of this TCR beta chain was carried out in a study of shared clonotypes between healthy human individuals. As for the study in general: Serving as donors were a couple of women and a few men, whose ages spanned 18 to 49.

The split of CD4+ cells yielded CD45RA+ naive and CD45RA-negative memory subsets. TCRdb's table, derived via immunoSEQ multiplex PCR, lists solely in-frame clones and lacks some. This sample carries approximately 1,000,000 clones, roughly 80% of them seen once, and the ten largest clones take 0.89%. Per the germline V gene, CDR1 is ENHRY and CDR2 is SYGVKD. V gave up 2 bases and J gave up 5 bases; unmatched junction bases: 5. The CDR3 contains 15 residues. This clonotype originated in a man younger than 35 in good health. Some clones in this sample may be carry-over from other donors' samples. The sequencing sample was made of memory CD4+ T cells from PBMCs. Subset described: CD45RA-negative fraction. V usage is TRBV10-3 and J usage is TRBJ1-1; 10 nucleotides align to TRBD1. The CDR3 DNA reads TGTGCCATCAGTGAGCCAGACAGGGGGCATACTGAAGCTTTCTTT. It specifies CAISEPDRGHTEAFF.